Presented here are 7 T cell receptor beta chains from one specimen sequenced in a study of breast tumors, draining lymph nodes, adjacent tissues. Axillary draining lymph nodes of breast cancer patients supplied the node samples. In TCRdb, the multiplex PCR reads were re-called with MiXCR into one record per CDR3 protein. This sample has about 150,000 distinct CDR3 sequences, with around 22% found just once. The sample taken for sequencing was axillary lymph node tissue. The receptors shown here come from a female donor with breast cancer. Some clones in this sample may be carry-over from other donors' samples.

Ten or more counts support this clonotype. The CDR3 sequence: CASSLVLAGPYEQYF. In DNA, the CDR3 is TGTGCCAGCAGCTTAGTACTAGCGGGACCCTACGAGCAGTACTTC. The chain uses TRBV11-3 and TRBJ2-7, with TRBD2 matching 10 bases. Trimming took 1 base from V and 2 from J; bases not matched to a gene: 2. This CDR3 region has 15 residues. Germline V gene sequence: CDR1 SGHNT, CDR2 YENEEA.

The rearrangement joins TRBV18 to TRBJ2-2, with TRBD1 matching 7 bases. The J segment lost 2 bases and the V segment lost 6 bases, leaving 9 bases of the junction unmatched. The CDR3 has 16 residues. CDR1 is KGHSH and CDR2 is LQKENI in the germline V gene. CDR3 amino acids: CASSPYTGENTGELFF. The CDR3 DNA reads as TGTGCCAGCTCTCCTTACACAGGGGAAAACACCGGGGAGCTGTTTTTT. The whole variable domain, filled in from reference TRBV18 and TRBJ2-2, reads NAGVMQNPRHLVRRRGQEARLRCSPMKGHSHVYWYRQLPEEGLKFMVYLQKENIIDESGMPKERFSAEFPKEGPSILRIQQVVRGDSAAYFCASSPYTGENTGELFFGEGSRLTVL.

In this sample, this clonotype turned up many times. The chain joins TRBV12-3 or TRBV12-4 to TRBJ1-3; no definite D call. V shed 6 bases and J shed 8 bases, with 8 bases lying between them. The CDR3 extends over 11 amino acids. The CDR3 region has the DNA TGTGCCAGCAGCTCCGCGGACACCATATATTTT. Translating gives CASSSADTIYF.

As to this clonotype: A clone one base away is much larger, so this may be a read error. The chain employs TRBV19 and TRBJ2-1, with D hard to call. CDR3 length: 14 amino acids. Trimming left V 3 bases short and J 15 bases short, with 21 bases between. Germline V CDR1 and CDR2: LNHDA, SQIVND (reference sequence). For the CDR3, the DNA is TGTGCCAGTAGTATTAATCTCTCGAAAAAGAATCGGTTCTTC. Translated: CASSINLSKKNRFF.

There are many counts of this clonotype. The chain carries TRBV3-1 and TRBJ2-1, with D perhaps matching TRBD1 or TRBD2 (5 bases each). CDR3 size: 15 residues. V was cut by 4 bases and J by 0 bases, with 10 bases left in between. Germline lookup yields CDR1 LGHDT and CDR2 YNNKEL (reference sequence). The CDR3 sequence is CASSRTTSSYNEQFF. The CDR3 bases are TGTGCCAGCAGCCGGACAACTAGCTCCTACAATGAGCAGTTCTTC.

The V call is TRBV19, the J call TRBJ1-2; 8 nucleotides align to TRBD1. The germline gives CDR1 LNHDA, CDR2 SQIVND (reference sequence). The CDR3 is 12 amino acids. V shed 8 bases and J 7 bases; nucleotides not matched to a gene: 6. The CDR3 loop reads CASSTGEVGYTF. The DNA of the CDR3 is TGTGCCAGTTCGACAGGGGAGGTTGGCTACACCTTC.

This clonotype showed up many times. The chain carries TRBV7-8 and TRBJ2-7, with TRBD2 matching 16 bases. Trimming at V came to 2 bases and at J to 3 bases, leaving 10 bases not matched to a gene. Germline V CDR1 and CDR2: SGHVS, FQNEAQ. The CDR3 consists of 19 residues. Here the CDR3 reads CASSLIPGTSGRAGYEQYF. The CDR3 DNA sequence: TGTGCCAGCAGCTTAATCCCCGGGACTAGCGGGAGGGCCGGCTACGAGCAGTACTTC. The full variable domain, rest sourced from reference TRBV7-8 and TRBJ2-7, is GAGVSQSPRYKVAKRGQDVALRCDPISGHVSLFWYQQALGQGPEFLTYFQNEAQLDKSGLPSDRFFAERPEGSVSTLKIQRTQQEDSAVYLCASSLIPGTSGRAGYEQYFGPGTRLTVT.